This T cell receptor (beta chain) was sequenced during a study of blood T cell repertoires in COVID-19. The table came from immunoSEQ multiplex PCR; TCRdb's copy has only in-frame clones and leaves some out. The table shows under 300,000 clones, with approximately 87% occurring only once. The CDR3 is made up of 14 amino acids. Per the germline V gene, CDR1 is SGHRS and CDR2 is YFSETQ. The V end lost 4 bases, the J end lost 8 bases, and 15 bases lay between the germline ends. Sequencing was performed on peripheral blood. The source is a man between 60 and 70 years old with acute or convalescent COVID-19. The chain links TRBV5-1 to TRBJ2-2; no clear D. The CDR3 region is CASSVGRESGELFF. The CDR3 DNA sequence: TGCGCCAGCAGCGTGGGCCGCGAGTCGGGGGAGCTGTTTTTT.